This TCR beta chain was retrieved from a study of OX40 agonist ivuxolimab in advanced cancers. About the research overall: Partial responses were recorded for three patients, including one with hepatocellular carcinoma and two with cutaneous melanoma.

The CDR3 totals 17 residues. The germline V gene has CDR1 SGHRS and CDR2 YFSETQ. Unmatched junction bases numbered 8, after V lost 0 bases and J lost 0 bases. Samples were taken at baseline and on day 1 of cycles 4 and 7. Notes on the study in general: Among some nonresponders, normalized T-cell clonal expansion was also low. Both CD4+ and CD8+ T cell populations in blood had undergone clonal expansion by week 6 at 0.1 to 3.0 mg/kg.

The table came from immunoSEQ multiplex PCR; TCRdb's copy has only in-frame clones and leaves some out. The sample has approximately 91,000 clones; around 86% are singletons. On this clone: Its target is unknown.

The sequence came from an adult with an advanced solid tumor such as melanoma, head and neck, liver or kidney cancer. Sequences were derived from CD4+ or CD8+ T cells sorted from blood, sampled in a trial of the OX40 agonist ivuxolimab. This chain connects TRBV5-1 to TRBJ1-1; 7 bases line up with TRBD1. Here the CDR3 DNA reads TGCGCCAGCAGCTTGGCCGGGACAGTGGACCTGAACACTGAAGCTTTCTTT. Its protein product is CASSLAGTVDLNTEAFF.